This T cell receptor (beta chain) appears in the sequencing data of a study of siplizumab effects on memory and regulatory T cells. About this clone itself: What it recognizes is unknown.

This CDR3 contains 16 residues. Germline CDR1 reads ENHRY; CDR2 reads SYGVKD. Between the trimmed V and J ends, which lost 6 bases and 5 bases, there was a span of 22 bases. Profiling relied on immunoSEQ multiplex PCR, and the TCRdb table lists in-frame clones only, not all of them. The repertoire holds some 120,000 clones, with roughly 94% as singletons. General study points: Researchers could map only a minor fraction of alloreactive clones to unstimulated subsets. Naive T cells seemed more diverse than memory cells; they also seemed major alloresponse contributors. The authors did not confirm suppressive function in proliferating Tregs from siplizumab cultures. A naive or memory phenotype could not be assigned to roughly 75-96% of the proliferating CD4+ or CD8+ clones.

This TCR derives from a human donor in good health. The source material was non-Treg CD4+ T cells sorted from blood. The rearrangement uses TRBV10-3 and TRBJ1-1; D is ambiguous. This CDR3 is CAIRKETTRDGTEAFF. The CDR3 DNA follows: TGTGCCATCAGAAAGGAGACGACTAGGGATGGGACTGAAGCTTTCTTT.